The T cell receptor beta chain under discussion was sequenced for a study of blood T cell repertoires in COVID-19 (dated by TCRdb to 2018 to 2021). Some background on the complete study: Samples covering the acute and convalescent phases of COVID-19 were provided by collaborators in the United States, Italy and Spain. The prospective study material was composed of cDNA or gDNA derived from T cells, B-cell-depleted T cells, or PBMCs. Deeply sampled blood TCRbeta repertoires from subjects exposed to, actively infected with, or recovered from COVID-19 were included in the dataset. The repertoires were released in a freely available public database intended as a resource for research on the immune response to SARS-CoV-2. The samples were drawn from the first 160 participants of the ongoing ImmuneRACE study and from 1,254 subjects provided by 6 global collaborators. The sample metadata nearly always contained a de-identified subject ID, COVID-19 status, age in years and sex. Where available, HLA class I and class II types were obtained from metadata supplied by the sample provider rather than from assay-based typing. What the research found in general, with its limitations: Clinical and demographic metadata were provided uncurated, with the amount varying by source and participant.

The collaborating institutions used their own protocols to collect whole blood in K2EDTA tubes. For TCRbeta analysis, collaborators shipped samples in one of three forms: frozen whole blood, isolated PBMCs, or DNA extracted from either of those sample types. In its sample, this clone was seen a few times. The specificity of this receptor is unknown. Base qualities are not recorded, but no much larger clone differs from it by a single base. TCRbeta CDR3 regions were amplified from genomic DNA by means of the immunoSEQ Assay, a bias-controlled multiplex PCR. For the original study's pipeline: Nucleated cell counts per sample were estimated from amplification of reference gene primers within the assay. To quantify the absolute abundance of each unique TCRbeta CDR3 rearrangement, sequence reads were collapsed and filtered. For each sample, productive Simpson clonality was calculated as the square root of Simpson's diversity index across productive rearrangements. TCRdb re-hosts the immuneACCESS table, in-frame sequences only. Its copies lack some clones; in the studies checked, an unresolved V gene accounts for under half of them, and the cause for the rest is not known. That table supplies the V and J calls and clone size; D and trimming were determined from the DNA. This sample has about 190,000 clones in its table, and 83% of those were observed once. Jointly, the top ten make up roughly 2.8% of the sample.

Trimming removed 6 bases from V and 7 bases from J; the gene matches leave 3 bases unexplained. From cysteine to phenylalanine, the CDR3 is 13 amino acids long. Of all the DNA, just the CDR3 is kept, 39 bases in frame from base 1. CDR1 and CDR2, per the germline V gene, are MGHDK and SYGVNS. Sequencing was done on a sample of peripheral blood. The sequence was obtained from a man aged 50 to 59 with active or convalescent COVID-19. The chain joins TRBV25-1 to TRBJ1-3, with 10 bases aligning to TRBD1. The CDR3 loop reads CASSPGQGNTIYF. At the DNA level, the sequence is TGTGCCAGCAGCCCGGGACAGGGGAACACCATATATTTT.